These 6 T cell receptor beta chains originate from one sample sequenced in a study of T cells in Graves' hyperthyroidism and ophthalmopathy. The CDR3 regions of TCR beta were amplified from RNA transcripts. The HTBI set primed first-round TCR CDR3 RT-PCR. MiXCR was run by TCRdb on the multiplex PCR reads, yielding one entry per CDR3 protein. Of around 580,000 distinct CDR3 sequences listed, over 15% are singletons. The sequenced sample was blood. The receptor source for this set is a woman aged 18-35 years with Graves' hyperthyroidism.

This clonotype occurred many times. The rearrangement uses TRBV12-3 or TRBV12-4 and TRBJ2-1, with TRBD2 matching over 10 bases. The CDR3 totals 15 residues. The ends lost 7 bases at V and 4 bases at J; junction bases unmatched: 7. CDR3 nucleotide sequence: TGTGCCAGCATCTCCGGGACTAGCGTTTACAATGAGCAGTTCTTC. Its protein product is CASISGTSVYNEQFF.

This clonotype has at least ten counts. CDR3 nucleotides: TGTGCCAGCAGATTCCGAGGGAGTGGGGCAGATACGCAGTATTTT. It codes for CASRFRGSGADTQYF. The rearrangement uses TRBV27 and TRBJ2-3, with D possibly matching TRBD2 (5 bases). Germline V gives CDR1 MNHEY, CDR2 SMNVEV (reference sequence). This CDR3 contains 15 residues. The germline V and J ends were trimmed by 6 bases and 4 bases, with 17 bases remaining between them.

The chain recombines TRBV20-1 with TRBJ1-4; D call uncertain. The germline V gene encodes CDR1 DFQATT and CDR2 SNEGSKA (reference sequence). The V end was cut by 3 bases, the J end by 0 bases, with 8 bases between. The CDR3 runs 14 residues. The CDR3 coding sequence is TGCAGTGCTAGCCTCGGGCCAACTAATGAAAAACTGTTTTTT. Encoded protein: CSASLGPTNEKLFF.

In its sample, this clonotype was seen a few times. The rearrangement uses TRBV29-1 and TRBJ2-1; D might be TRBD1 (5 bases). Germline V lookup: CDR1 SQVTM, CDR2 ANQGSEA. V dropped 3 bases and J dropped 5 bases, with 11 bases sitting between them. The CDR3 loop spans 13 amino acids. CDR3 sequence (DNA): TGCAGCGTTGATGGTCAGGGCCACAATGAGCAGTTCTTC. This encodes CSVDGQGHNEQFF.

In its sample, this clonotype was seen many times. This chain links TRBV4-3 with TRBJ2-3; TRBD2 matches 9 bases. V shed 4 bases and J 1 base; nucleotides not matched to a gene: 3. CDR3 length: 15 amino acids. Germline CDR1 is LGHNA and CDR2 is YSLEER. CDR3 bases: TGCGCCAGCAGCCGCCGACTAGCGGGCACAGATACGCAGTATTTT. Protein sequence: CASSRRLAGTDTQYF.

The table lists this clonotype with a few counts. The chain links TRBV15 to TRBJ1-2; D gene ambiguous. The CDR3 runs to 15 residues. V lost 0 bases and J lost 4, with 12 bases in between. From germline, CDR1 is LNHNV and CDR2 YYDKDF (reference sequence). The CDR3 DNA reads as TGTGCCACCAGCAGAGATTTGGCCACCATCTATGGCTACACCTTC. It yields the protein CATSRDLATIYGYTF.